This entry lists 30 T cell receptor beta chains sequenced from one sample in a study of identical twins. In TCRdb, the 5' RACE reads were re-called with MiXCR into one record per CDR3 protein. The sample holds 1.5 million or so distinct CDR3 sequences, under 35% seen once. Input material: cord blood. The origin of the receptors is a newborn girl in good health.

Notes on this clonotype: A single base separates this from a much larger clone, so it may be a read error. The rearrangement links TRBV3-1 to TRBJ2-7, with D unclear. The CDR3 extends over 13 amino acids. Germline lookup yields CDR1 LGHDT and CDR2 YNNKEL (reference sequence). CDR3 nucleotides: TGTGCCAGCAACCAAGAACAGACCTACGAGCAGTACTTC. Translated: CASNQEQTYEQYF.

This clonotype was seen more than once but under ten times. The gene calls are TRBV20-1 and TRBJ1-4; D is unresolved. Germline CDR1 is DFQATT and CDR2 is SNEGSKA (reference sequence). The CDR3 consists of 15 residues. Between the trimmed V and J ends, which lost 6 bases and 1 base, there was a span of 15 bases. CDR3 in amino acids: CSASGWSLTNEKLFF. CDR3 sequence (DNA): TGCAGTGCGTCAGGATGGTCCCTAACTAATGAAAAACTGTTTTTT.

This clonotype was found a few times. V is TRBV20-1 and J is TRBJ1-4; 10 bases map to TRBD1. Germline lookup yields CDR1 DFQATT and CDR2 SNEGSKA (reference sequence). The CDR3 is made up of 14 amino acids. J lost 9 bases, V lost 5 bases, and 9 bases had no gene match. The CDR3 protein is CSAENRDRGQKLFF. The CDR3 DNA is TGCAGTGCTGAGAACCGGGACAGGGGACAAAAACTGTTTTTT.

Here the CDR3 reads CASSLGETVPPYEQYF. CDR3 in DNA: TGCGCCAGCAGCTTGGGGGAGACAGTGCCTCCCTACGAGCAGTACTTC. This chain connects TRBV5-1 to TRBJ2-7, with D perhaps TRBD1 or TRBD2 (5 bases each). The ends were cut back, 0 bases at V and 2 bases at J, with 15 bases in the middle. This CDR3 spans 16 amino acids. Germline CDR1 SGHRS, CDR2 YFSETQ.

V usage is TRBV7-2 and J usage is TRBJ2-1; the match to TRBD2 covers 13 bases. This CDR3 contains 16 residues. The J segment lost 5 bases and the V segment lost 5 bases, leaving 6 bases of the junction unmatched. CDR1 is SGHTA, CDR2 FQGNSA, per germline. The CDR3, as DNA: TGTGCCAGCAGCCCAGCTGGACTAGCGGGAGACAATGAGCAGTTCTTC. Translation: CASSPAGLAGDNEQFF. The full variable domain, with the rest looked up from reference TRBV7-2 and TRBJ2-1, is GAGVSQSPSNKVTEKGKDVELRCDPISGHTALYWYRQSLGQGLEFLIYFQGNSAPDKSGLPSDRFSAERTGGSVSTLTIQRTQQEDSAVYLCASSPAGLAGDNEQFFGPGTRLTVL.

This chain joins TRBV7-2 and TRBJ2-4; 8 positions agree with TRBD2. Germline values: CDR1 SGHTA, CDR2 FQGNSA. The CDR3 consists of 16 residues. V lost 0 bases and J lost 13; bases outside the gene matches: 14. The CDR3 sequence is CASSLASTSVSNEQYF. The CDR3, as DNA: TGTGCCAGCAGCTTAGCTTCGACTAGCGTATCGAATGAGCAGTACTTC.

The chain carries TRBV12-3 or TRBV12-4 and TRBJ1-2; weak D call: TRBD1 (5 bases). The CDR3 has 14 residues. V was trimmed by 6 bases and J by 4 bases, leaving 15 bases between them. CDR3 sequence (DNA): TGTGCCAGCAGCTCCGGCGTGGGGGGCTATGGCTACACCTTC. It yields the protein CASSSGVGGYGYTF.

This clonotype was seen a few times. The chain recombines TRBV13 with TRBJ1-2; D not certain. Trimming left V 8 bases short and J 3 bases short, with 13 bases between. There are 13 residues in the CDR3. Germline V gives CDR1 PRHDT, CDR2 FYEKMQ (reference sequence). For the CDR3, the DNA is TGTGCCAGCCCGACGGGCCGGGACTATGGCTACACCTTC. It translates to CASPTGRDYGYTF.

This clonotype was picked up a small number of times. The J gene is TRBJ2-5, the V gene TRBV2; D is ambiguous. With 3 bases removed from V and 0 bases from J, the gap between germline ends came to 11 bases. Germline lookup yields CDR1 SNHLY and CDR2 FYNNEI. The CDR3 loop spans 15 amino acids. The CDR3 bases are TGTGCCAGCAGTGAGAACTTGGGCAACCAAGAGACCCAGTACTTC. It encodes CASSENLGNQETQYF.

The rearrangement joins TRBV4-1 to TRBJ2-2; possibly TRBD1 for D (6 bases). Germline CDR1 reads MGHRA; CDR2 reads YSYEKL. V gave up 4 bases and J gave up 1 base, with 10 bases separating them. The CDR3 loop spans 15 amino acids. The CDR3 loop is CASSRSTGNTGELFF. The CDR3 nucleotides read TGCGCCAGCAGCCGCTCGACAGGGAACACCGGGGAGCTGTTTTTT.

The rearrangement links TRBV5-6 to TRBJ2-1; 9 nucleotides agree with TRBD2. CDR1 is SGHDT, CDR2 YYEEEE, per germline. The ends lost 5 bases at V and 6 bases at J; junction bases unmatched: 12. The CDR3 covers 16 residues. The CDR3 reads CASRLRASGTANEQFF. CDR3 nucleotide sequence: TGTGCCAGCAGGTTGAGGGCTAGCGGGACGGCCAATGAGCAGTTCTTC. Full variable domain (remainder filled in from reference TRBV5-6 and TRBJ2-1): DAGVTQSPTHLIKTRGQQVTLRCSPKSGHDTVSWYQQALGQGPQFIFQYYEEEERQRGNFPDRFSGHQFPNYSSELNVNALLLGDSALYLCASRLRASGTANEQFFGPGTRLTVL.

The V call is TRBV4-1, the J call TRBJ2-7; TRBD1 might be the D (5 bases). The CDR3 sequence is 14 residues long. In germline, CDR1 is MGHRA, CDR2 YSYEKL. The germline V and J ends were trimmed by 0 bases and 12 bases, with 18 bases remaining between them. The CDR3: CASSQDKGAQRVYF. For the CDR3, the DNA is TGCGCCAGCAGCCAAGATAAAGGGGCTCAGCGTGTGTACTTC.

This clonotype has just a few counts. V usage is TRBV10-2 and J usage is TRBJ2-1; TRBD1 agrees at 9 bases. The CDR3 consists of 15 residues. From germline, CDR1 is WSHSY and CDR2 SAAADI. V lost 1 base to trimming and J lost 8 bases; unmatched junction nucleotides: 6. The CDR3: CASSEFTGGKDEQFF. CDR3 bases: TGCGCCAGCAGTGAGTTCACAGGGGGCAAGGATGAGCAGTTCTTC.

The chain joins TRBV7-9 to TRBJ1-1; weak D call: TRBD1 (6 bases). The CDR3 length is 15 residues. The germline V and J ends were trimmed by 5 bases and 6 bases, with 19 bases remaining between them. The germline V gene encodes CDR1 SEHNR and CDR2 FQNEAQ (reference sequence). The DNA of the CDR3 is TGTGCCAGCAGCCCTCCAGGGGCAAAGAGGGCTGAAGCTTTCTTT. This gives the protein CASSPPGAKRAEAFF.

This chain joins TRBV4-2 and TRBJ1-1; D is undetermined. Germline V gives CDR1 LGHNA, CDR2 YNFKEQ. Trimming cost V 1 base and J 1 base, with 19 bases left between them. This CDR3 region has 18 residues. In nucleotides, the CDR3 is TGTGCCAGCAGCCAAGGGAAGGCAGTATCCCTCTCGAACACTGAAGCTTTCTTT. Translation: CASSQGKAVSLSNTEAFF.

The CDR3 here is CSAILAGVYNEQFF. For the CDR3, the DNA is TGCAGTGCTATTCTAGCGGGGGTCTACAATGAGCAGTTCTTC. The gene calls are TRBV20-1 and TRBJ2-1; TRBD2 agrees at 10 bases. The CDR3 is made up of 14 amino acids. Germline CDR1 DFQATT, CDR2 SNEGSKA (reference sequence). The V and J ends lost 4 bases and 3 bases, in that order; junction bases with no gene match: 3.

This clonotype occurred many times. J is TRBJ2-5 and V is TRBV29-1, with D tentatively TRBD1 (5 bases). This CDR3 has 12 amino acids. The germline gives CDR1 SQVTM, CDR2 ANQGSEA. The ends were cut back, 5 bases at V and 4 bases at J, with 11 bases in the middle. DNA for the CDR3: TGCAGCGTTTGGGGTAGGGGAGAGACCCAGTACTTC. This translates into CSVWGRGETQYF. The full variable domain, with the rest looked up from reference TRBV29-1 and TRBJ2-5, is SAVISQKPSRDICQRGTSLTIQCQVDSQVTMMFWYRQQPGQSLTLIATANQGSEATYESGFVIDKFPISRPNLTFSTLTVSNMSPEDSSIYLCSVWGRGETQYFGPGTRLLVL.

This clonotype was counted once. The V gene is TRBV19, the J gene TRBJ2-2, with TRBD2 identical over 8 bases. Germline V gene lookup returns CDR1 LNHDA and CDR2 SQIVND (reference sequence). CDR3 length: 13 amino acids. The V gene end was trimmed by 3 bases and the J gene end by 6 bases; junction bases not matched to a gene: 0. CDR3 protein: CASSIGGAGELFF. The CDR3 bases are TGTGCCAGTAGTATCGGGGGGGCCGGGGAGCTGTTTTTT.

Only a few counts were recorded for this clonotype. The chain employs TRBV7-9 and TRBJ1-2; D remains unclear. Per the germline V gene, CDR1 is SEHNR and CDR2 is FQNEAQ (reference sequence). The ends were cut back, 1 base at V and 5 bases at J, with 14 bases in the middle. CDR3 length equals 15 residues. The DNA of the CDR3 is TGTGCCAGCAGCTTAGGGCAGGCCACCTTGTATGGCTACACCTTC. It specifies CASSLGQATLYGYTF.

This clonotype appeared a few times. The V call is TRBV12-3 or TRBV12-4, the J call TRBJ1-4; D is possibly TRBD1 (5 bases). With 6 bases removed from V and 0 bases from J, the gap between germline ends came to 11 bases. The CDR3 contains 15 residues. This chain's CDR3 is CASRGTPATNEKLFF. The CDR3 DNA reads as TGTGCCAGCAGAGGGACGCCTGCAACTAATGAAAAACTGTTTTTT.

The V call is TRBV11-2, the J call TRBJ2-1; no clear D gene. The CDR3 is 12 residues long. Trimming shortened V by 3 bases and J by 5 bases, and 5 bases separated the two germline ends. Germline V gene sequence: CDR1 SGHAT, CDR2 FQNNGV. DNA of the CDR3: TGTGCCAGCAGCTTTACCGACAATGAGCAGTTCTTC. Translation: CASSFTDNEQFF.

This clonotype was observed a few times. The J gene is TRBJ1-2, the V gene TRBV28, with D perhaps matching TRBD1 (5 bases). The germline CDR1 and CDR2 sequences are MDHEN and SYDVKM. The germline V and J ends were trimmed by 6 bases and 8 bases, with 16 bases remaining between them. The CDR3 sequence is 13 residues long. CDR3 DNA: TGTGCCAGCAGCCCGGGGACCGGGAAGGGCTACACCTTC. It encodes CASSPGTGKGYTF.

This clonotype has at least ten counts. The chain joins TRBV5-1 to TRBJ2-3; no definite D call. The CDR3 covers 14 residues. Trimming left V 0 bases short and J 2 bases short, with 7 bases between. Germline V gene data show CDR1 as SGHRS and CDR2 as YFSETQ. The CDR3 coding sequence is TGCGCCAGCAGCTTGGTCCCCCACACAGATACGCAGTATTTT. It encodes CASSLVPHTDTQYF.

There are a few counts of this clonotype. The CDR3: CASSLYRVDEQFF. The DNA for the CDR3 is TGTGCCAGCAGCTTATACAGGGTGGATGAGCAGTTCTTC. The rearrangement uses TRBV7-2 and TRBJ2-1, with D possibly being TRBD1 (6 bases). The CDR3 is 13 amino acids. CDR1 SGHTA and CDR2 FQGNSA come from the germline V gene. V lost 2 bases, J lost 8 bases, and 10 bases lay in between. The complete variable domain, with remaining parts taken from reference TRBV7-2 and TRBJ2-1, reads GAGVSQSPSNKVTEKGKDVELRCDPISGHTALYWYRQSLGQGLEFLIYFQGNSAPDKSGLPSDRFSAERTGGSVSTLTIQRTQQEDSAVYLCASSLYRVDEQFFGPGTRLTVL.

This clonotype was seen ten or more times. Germline and junction disagree at one end, which may indicate a read error. This chain uses TRBV4-1 with TRBJ2-1; 12 bases are a match to TRBD2. The CDR3 loop spans 14 amino acids. Germline CDR1 MGHRA, CDR2 YSYEKL. This chain's CDR3 is CASSQGLAGNEQFF. The CDR3 coding sequence is TGTGCCAGCAGCCAAGGACTAGCGGGAAATGAGCAGTTCTTC.

The chain recombines TRBV28 with TRBJ2-7; the match to TRBD1 covers 9 bases. Trimming at V came to 2 bases and at J to 2 bases, leaving 10 bases not matched to a gene. The V gene's germline CDR1 is MDHEN and CDR2 SYDVKM. This CDR3 comprises 17 residues. The DNA of the CDR3 is TGTGCCAGCAGTTTAACCCCGGGGACAGGGAAAACCTACGAGCAGTACTTC. This translates into CASSLTPGTGKTYEQYF.

This clonotype was seen a handful of times. The V call is TRBV6-2 or TRBV6-3, the J call TRBJ2-1; the match to TRBD2 covers 9 bases. Trimming removed 2 bases from V and 2 bases from J; junction bases left unmatched: 7. The germline V gene has CDR1 MNHEY and CDR2 SVGEGT. This CDR3 contains 17 residues. CDR3 amino acids: CASSYGLAGSPYNEQFF. The DNA for the CDR3 is TGTGCCAGCAGTTACGGGCTAGCGGGGTCCCCCTACAATGAGCAGTTCTTC.

V and J are TRBV27 and TRBJ2-7; TRBD2 matches at 8 bases. CDR1 and CDR2 from the germline V gene are MNHEY and SMNVEV (reference sequence). This CDR3 spans 18 amino acids. Unmatched junction bases numbered 20, after V lost 6 bases and J lost 4 bases. The CDR3 nucleotides read TGTGCCAGCAGCCCACTTTACGCGAGCGGGAGCACGAGGTACGAGCAGTACTTC. It codes for CASSPLYASGSTRYEQYF.

The chain employs TRBV7-2 and TRBJ1-2, with a possible D match to TRBD1 (6 bases). Germline CDR1 is SGHTA and CDR2 is FQGNSA. Trimming pared 1 base from V and 8 bases from J, leaving 14 bases between. The CDR3 spans 14 residues. The CDR3 region is CASSLGRNRAGYTF. For the CDR3, the DNA is TGTGCCAGCAGCTTAGGGAGGAACAGGGCCGGCTACACCTTC.

This chain links TRBV20-1 with TRBJ1-6; D not resolved. Germline V gives CDR1 DFQATT, CDR2 SNEGSKA (reference sequence). This CDR3 has 14 residues. V lost 1 base, J lost 8 bases, and 12 bases lay in between. The CDR3 nucleotides are TGCAGTGCTAGAGCAAAGGGTAGCTATTCACCCCTCCACTTT. Amino acids: CSARAKGSYSPLHF.